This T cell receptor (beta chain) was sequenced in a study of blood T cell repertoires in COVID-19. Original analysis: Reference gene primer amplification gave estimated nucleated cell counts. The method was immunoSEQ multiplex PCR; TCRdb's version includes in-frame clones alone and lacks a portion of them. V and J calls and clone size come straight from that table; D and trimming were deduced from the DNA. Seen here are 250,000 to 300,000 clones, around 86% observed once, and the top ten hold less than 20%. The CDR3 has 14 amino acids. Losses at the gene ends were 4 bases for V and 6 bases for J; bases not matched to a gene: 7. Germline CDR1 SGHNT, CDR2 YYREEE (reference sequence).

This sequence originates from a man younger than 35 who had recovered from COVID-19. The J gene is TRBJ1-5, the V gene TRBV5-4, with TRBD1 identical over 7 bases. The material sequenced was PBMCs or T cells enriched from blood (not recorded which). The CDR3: CASSIRDRGQPQHF. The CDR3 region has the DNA TGTGCCAGCAGCATCCGGGACAGAGGTCAGCCCCAGCATTTT.